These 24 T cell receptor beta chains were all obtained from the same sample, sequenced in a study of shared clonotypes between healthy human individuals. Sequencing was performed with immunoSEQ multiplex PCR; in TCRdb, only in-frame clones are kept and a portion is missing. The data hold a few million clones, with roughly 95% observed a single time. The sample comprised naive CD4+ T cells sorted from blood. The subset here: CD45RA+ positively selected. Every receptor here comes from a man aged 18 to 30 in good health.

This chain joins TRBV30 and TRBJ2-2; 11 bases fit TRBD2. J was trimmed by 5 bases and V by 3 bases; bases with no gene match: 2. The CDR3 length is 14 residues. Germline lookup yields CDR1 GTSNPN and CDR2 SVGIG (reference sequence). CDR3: CAWRVAGGTGELFF. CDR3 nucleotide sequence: TGTGCCTGGAGGGTAGCGGGGGGGACCGGGGAGCTGTTTTTT.

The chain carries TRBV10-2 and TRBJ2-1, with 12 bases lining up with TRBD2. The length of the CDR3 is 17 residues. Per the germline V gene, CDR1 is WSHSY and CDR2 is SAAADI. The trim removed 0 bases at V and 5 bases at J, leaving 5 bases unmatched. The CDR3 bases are TGCGCCAGCAGTGAGTCTGCTAGCGGGGGGGTAAACAATGAGCAGTTCTTC. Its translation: CASSESASGGVNNEQFF.

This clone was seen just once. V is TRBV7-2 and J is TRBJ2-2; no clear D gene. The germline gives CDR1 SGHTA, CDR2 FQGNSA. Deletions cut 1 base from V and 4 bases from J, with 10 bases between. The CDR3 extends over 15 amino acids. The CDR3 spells CASSLVGIITGELFF. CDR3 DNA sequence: TGTGCCAGCAGCTTAGTGGGGATTATCACCGGGGAGCTGTTTTTT.

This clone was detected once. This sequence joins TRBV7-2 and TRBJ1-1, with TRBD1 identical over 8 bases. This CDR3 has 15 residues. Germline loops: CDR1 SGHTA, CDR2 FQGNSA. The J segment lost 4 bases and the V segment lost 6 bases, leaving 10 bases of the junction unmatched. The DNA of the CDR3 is TGTGCCAGCAGTAAACCCCCAGGGGGCGTCACTGAAGCTTTCTTT. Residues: CASSKPPGGVTEAFF.

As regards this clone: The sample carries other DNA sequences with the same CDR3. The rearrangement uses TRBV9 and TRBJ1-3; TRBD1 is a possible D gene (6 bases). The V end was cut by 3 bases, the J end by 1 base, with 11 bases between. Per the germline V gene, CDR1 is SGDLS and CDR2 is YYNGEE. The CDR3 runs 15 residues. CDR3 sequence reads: CASSATGSSGNTIYF. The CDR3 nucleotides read TGTGCCAGCAGCGCAACAGGGTCTTCTGGAAACACCATATATTTT.

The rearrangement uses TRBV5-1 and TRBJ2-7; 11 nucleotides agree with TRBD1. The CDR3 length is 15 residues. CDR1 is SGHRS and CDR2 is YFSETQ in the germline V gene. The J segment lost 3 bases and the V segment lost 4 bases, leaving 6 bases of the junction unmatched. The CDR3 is CASSAPGQGVYEQYF. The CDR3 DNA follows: TGCGCCAGCAGCGCACCGGGACAGGGGGTCTACGAGCAGTACTTC.

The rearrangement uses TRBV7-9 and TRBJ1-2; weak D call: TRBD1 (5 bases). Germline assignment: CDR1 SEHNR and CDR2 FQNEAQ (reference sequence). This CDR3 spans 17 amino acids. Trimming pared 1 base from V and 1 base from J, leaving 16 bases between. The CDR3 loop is CASSLESRFDSNYGYTF. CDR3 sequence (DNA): TGTGCCAGCAGCTTAGAAAGTCGATTCGACAGTAACTATGGCTACACCTTC.

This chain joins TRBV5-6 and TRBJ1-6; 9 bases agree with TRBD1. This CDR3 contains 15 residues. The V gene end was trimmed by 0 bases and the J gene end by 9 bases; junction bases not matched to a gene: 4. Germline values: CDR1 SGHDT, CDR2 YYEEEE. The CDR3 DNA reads TGTGCCAGCAGCTTGGGGGACAGGGAACGTTCACCCCTCCACTTT. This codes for CASSLGDRERSPLHF.

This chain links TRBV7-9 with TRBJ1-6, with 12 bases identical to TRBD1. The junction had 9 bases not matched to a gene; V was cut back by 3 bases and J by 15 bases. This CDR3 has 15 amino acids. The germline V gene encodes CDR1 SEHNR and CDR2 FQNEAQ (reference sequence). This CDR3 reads CASSFSGTGGPNLHF. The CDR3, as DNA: TGTGCCAGCAGCTTTTCCGGGACAGGGGGCCCGAACCTCCACTTT.

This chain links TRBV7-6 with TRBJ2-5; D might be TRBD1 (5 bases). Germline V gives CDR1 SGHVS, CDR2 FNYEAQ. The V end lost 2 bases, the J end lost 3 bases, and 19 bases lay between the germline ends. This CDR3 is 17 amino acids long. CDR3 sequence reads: CASSLIGGQDRKETQYF. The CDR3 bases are TGTGCCAGCAGCTTAATCGGCGGACAAGATCGAAAAGAGACCCAGTACTTC.

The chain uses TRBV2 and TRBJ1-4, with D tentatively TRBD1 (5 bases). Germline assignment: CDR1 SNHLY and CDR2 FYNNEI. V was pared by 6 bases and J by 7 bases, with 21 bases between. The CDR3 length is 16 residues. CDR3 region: CASRGGPGAGGEKLFF. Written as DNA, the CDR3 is TGTGCCAGCAGGGGCGGGCCCGGCGCTGGGGGTGAAAAACTGTTTTTT.

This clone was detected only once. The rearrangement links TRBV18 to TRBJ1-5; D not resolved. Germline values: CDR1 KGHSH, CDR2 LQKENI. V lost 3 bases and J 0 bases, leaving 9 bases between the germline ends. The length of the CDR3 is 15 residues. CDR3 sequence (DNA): TGTGCCAGCTCACCGGGAGTTCATAGCAATCAGCCCCAGCATTTT. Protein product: CASSPGVHSNQPQHF.

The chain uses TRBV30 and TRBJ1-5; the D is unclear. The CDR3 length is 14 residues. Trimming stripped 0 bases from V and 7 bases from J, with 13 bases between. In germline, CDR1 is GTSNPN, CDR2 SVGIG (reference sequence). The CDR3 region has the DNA TGTGCCTGGAGTGTAACCAGCGGTGGGCAGCCCCAGCATTTT. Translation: CAWSVTSGGQPQHF.

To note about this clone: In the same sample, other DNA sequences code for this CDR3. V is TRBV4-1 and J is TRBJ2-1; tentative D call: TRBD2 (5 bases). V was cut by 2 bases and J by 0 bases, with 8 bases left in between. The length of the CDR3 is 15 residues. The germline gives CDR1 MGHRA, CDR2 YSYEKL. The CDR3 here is CASSQIGGSYNEQFF. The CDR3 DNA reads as TGCGCCAGCAGCCAAATCGGAGGCTCCTACAATGAGCAGTTCTTC.

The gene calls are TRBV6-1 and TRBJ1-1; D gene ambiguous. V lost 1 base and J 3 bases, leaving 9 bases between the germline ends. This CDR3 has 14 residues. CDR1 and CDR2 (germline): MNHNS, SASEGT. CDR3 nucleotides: TGTGCCAGCAGTGAAGGACCTCGGCACACTGAAGCTTTCTTT. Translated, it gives CASSEGPRHTEAFF.

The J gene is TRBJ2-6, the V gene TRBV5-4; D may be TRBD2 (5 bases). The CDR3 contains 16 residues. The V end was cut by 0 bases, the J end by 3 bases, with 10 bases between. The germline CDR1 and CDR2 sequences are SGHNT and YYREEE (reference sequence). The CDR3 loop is CASSLVSGVGANVLTF. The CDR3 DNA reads TGTGCCAGCAGCTTGGTATCCGGGGTTGGGGCCAACGTCCTGACTTTC.

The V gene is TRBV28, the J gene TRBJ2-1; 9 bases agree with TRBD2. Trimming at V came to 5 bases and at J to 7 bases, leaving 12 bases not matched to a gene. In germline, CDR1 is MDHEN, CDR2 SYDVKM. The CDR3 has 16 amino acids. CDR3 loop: CASSTSAGGLPNEQFF. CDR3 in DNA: TGTGCCAGCAGTACGTCAGCGGGGGGCCTTCCTAATGAGCAGTTCTTC.

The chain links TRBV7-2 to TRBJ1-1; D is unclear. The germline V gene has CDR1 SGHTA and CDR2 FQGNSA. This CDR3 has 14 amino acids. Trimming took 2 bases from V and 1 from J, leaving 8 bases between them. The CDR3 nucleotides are TGTGCCAGCAGCTTATTCGGGGAGAACACTGAAGCTTTCTTT. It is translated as CASSLFGENTEAFF.

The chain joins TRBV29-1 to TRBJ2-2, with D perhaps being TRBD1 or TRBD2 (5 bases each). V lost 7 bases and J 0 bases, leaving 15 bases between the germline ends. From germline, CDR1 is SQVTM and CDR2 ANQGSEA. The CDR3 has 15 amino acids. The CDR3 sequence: CSAIGTVANTGELFF. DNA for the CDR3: TGCAGCGCCATAGGGACGGTTGCGAACACCGGGGAGCTGTTTTTT.

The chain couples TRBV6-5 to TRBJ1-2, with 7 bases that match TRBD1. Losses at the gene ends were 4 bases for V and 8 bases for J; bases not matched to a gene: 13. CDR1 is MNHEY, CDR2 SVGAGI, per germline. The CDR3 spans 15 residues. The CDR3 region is CASSSTGYDPEGYTF. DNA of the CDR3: TGTGCCAGCAGTTCGACAGGGTACGATCCGGAGGGCTACACCTTC.

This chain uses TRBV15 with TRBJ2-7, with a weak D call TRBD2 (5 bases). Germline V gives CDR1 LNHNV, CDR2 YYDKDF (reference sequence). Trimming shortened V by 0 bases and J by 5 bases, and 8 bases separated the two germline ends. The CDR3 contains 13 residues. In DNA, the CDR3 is TGTGCCACCAGCAGAGATTACGGGGACGAGCAGTACTTC. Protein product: CATSRDYGDEQYF. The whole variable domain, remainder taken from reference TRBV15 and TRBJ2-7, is DAMVIQNPRYQVTQFGKPVTLSCSQTLNHNVMYWYQQKSSQAPKLLFHYYDKDFNNEADTPDNFQSRRPNTSFCFLDIRSPGLGDTAMYLCATSRDYGDEQYFGPGTRLTVT.

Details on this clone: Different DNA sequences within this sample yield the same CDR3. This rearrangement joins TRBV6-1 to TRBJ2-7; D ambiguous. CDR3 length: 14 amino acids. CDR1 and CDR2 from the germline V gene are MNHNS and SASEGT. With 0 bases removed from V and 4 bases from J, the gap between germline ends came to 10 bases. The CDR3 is CASSEAQRGYEQYF. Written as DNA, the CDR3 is TGTGCCAGCAGTGAAGCGCAGAGAGGATACGAGCAGTACTTC.

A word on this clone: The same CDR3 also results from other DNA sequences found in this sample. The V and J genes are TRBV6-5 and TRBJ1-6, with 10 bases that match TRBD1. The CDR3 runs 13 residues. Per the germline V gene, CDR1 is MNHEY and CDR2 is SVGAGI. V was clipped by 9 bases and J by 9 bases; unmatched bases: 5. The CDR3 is CASRGTGVSPLHF. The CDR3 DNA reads TGTGCCAGTCGCGGGACAGGGGTTTCACCCCTCCACTTT.

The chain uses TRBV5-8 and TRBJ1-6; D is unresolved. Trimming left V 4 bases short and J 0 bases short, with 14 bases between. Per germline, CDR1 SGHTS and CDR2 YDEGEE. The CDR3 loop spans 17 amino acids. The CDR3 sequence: CASSRLEGSSYNSPLHF. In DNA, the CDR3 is TGTGCCAGCAGCCGTTTAGAAGGGAGCTCCTATAATTCACCCCTCCACTTT. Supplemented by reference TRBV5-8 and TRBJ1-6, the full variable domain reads EAGVTQSPTHLIKTRGQQATLRCSPISGHTSVYWYQQALGLGLQFLLWYDEGEERNRGNFPPRFSGRQFPNYSSELNVNALELEDSALYLCASSRLEGSSYNSPLHFGNGTRLTVT.